This T cell receptor (beta chain) was documented in a study of blood T cells in healthy people across ages. Study-wide points: Unknown donor CMV status possibly confounded expanded clonotype changes.

Germline CDR1 reads MNHNY; CDR2 reads SVGAGI (reference sequence). V lost 2 bases and J lost 1, with 14 bases in between. The CDR3 runs to 16 residues. The sample, around 10 milliliters of peripheral blood, was drawn from each donor. Regarding this clonotype: Its antigen is undetermined.

With a J-beta primer mix and a sample-barcoded 5' primer, a second PCR ran about 7 to 11 cycles. TCRdb reanalysed the 5' RACE reads using MiXCR and keeps one entry per CDR3 protein. In the table there are about 970,000 distinct CDR3 sequences, roughly 51% of which are singletons. The receptor's source is a woman aged 55-70 years in good health. The chain has TRBV6-6 and TRBJ1-2, with D unclear. Source material: blood. The CDR3: CASSYRIGKNNYGYTF. As DNA, the CDR3 is TGTGCCAGCAGTTACAGGATAGGGAAAAATAACTATGGCTACACCTTC.